A selection of T cell receptor beta chains follows, all from one sample in a study. TCRdb fed the RT-PCR reads into MiXCR, producing one record per CDR3 protein. The table includes around 700,000 distinct CDR3 sequences, approximately 15% detected once. Sequenced sample: memory CD4+ T cells from blood. The source is a female donor in good health, serving as a healthy control. Each CDR3 is given with its conserved first and last residue. A D gene is named only where the DNA matches it firmly. For some rows the clone size is stated as once, few or many, or as a class when expanded; others skip it.

clone_size,j_call,v_call,d_call,cdr3_aa,cdr3_nt
-,TRBJ1-6,TRBV20-1,-,CSATTSGDSPLHF,TGCAGTGCAACGACAAGCGGGGATTCACCCCTCCACTTT
few,TRBJ1-2,TRBV7-2,TRBD1,CASSHRRGMTGGRLYGYTF,TGTGCCAGCAGCCACCGTCGGGGGATGACAGGGGGAAGGCTCTATGGCTACACCTTC
many,TRBJ1-6,TRBV7-6,-,CASSLASPGQGSPLHF,TGTGCCAGCAGCTTAGCGAGCCCAGGGCAAGGATCACCCCTCCACTTT
many,TRBJ2-1,TRBV5-5,TRBD2,CASSLRLAGVNEQFF,TGTGCCAGCAGCTTGCGACTAGCGGGAGTTAATGAGCAGTTCTTC
-,TRBJ2-5,TRBV7-9,-,CASREGMSQETQYF,TGTGCCAGCAGGGAGGGGATGAGCCAAGAGACCCAGTACTTC
-,TRBJ1-1,TRBV18,-,CASHDGMNTEAFF,TGTGCCAGCCACGACGGGATGAACACTGAAGCTTTCTTT
few,TRBJ1-2,TRBV10-3,TRBD1,CAISEGTVGKGGYGYTF,TGTGCCATCAGTGAGGGGACAGTTGGCAAAGGGGGCTATGGCTACACCTTC
few,TRBJ2-7,TRBV20-1,TRBD1,CRLGDRVNLDEQYF,TGCAGGCTAGGGGACAGGGTAAATCTTGACGAGCAGTACTTC
many,TRBJ2-1,TRBV6-5,-,CASSYGAPLYGSYNEQFF,TGTGCCAGCAGTTACGGTGCCCCCCTCTACGGGTCTTACAATGAGCAGTTCTTC
-,TRBJ2-7,TRBV28,-,CASRPAGERQQYF,TGTGCCAGCAGACCAGCCGGGGAGAGGCAGCAGTACTTC
-,TRBJ2-7,TRBV20-1,-,CSARVVELNYEQYF,TGCAGTGCTAGAGTCGTAGAGCTGAACTACGAGCAGTACTTC
-,TRBJ2-7,TRBV28,TRBD2,CASSLPSGSSYEQYF,TGTGCCAGCAGTTTGCCTAGCGGGAGCTCCTACGAGCAGTACTTC
-,TRBJ1-1,TRBV10-1,TRBD1,CASSDNRGMNTEAFF,TGCGCCAGCAGTGATAACAGGGGCATGAACACTGAAGCTTTCTTT
-,TRBJ2-3,TRBV24-1,-,CATSDWAGASTDTQYF,TGTGCCACCAGTGATTGGGCCGGGGCCTCCACAGATACGCAGTATTTT
-,TRBJ1-2,TRBV7-2,-,CASSYAYGYTF,TGTGCCAGCAGCTATGCCTATGGCTACACCTTC
many,TRBJ2-5,TRBV12-3/TRBV12-4,TRBD1,CASRPSTGAIQETQYF,TGTGCCAGCAGACCGTCGACAGGGGCGATCCAAGAGACCCAGTACTTC
-,TRBJ2-3,TRBV7-2,-,CASSWEEGTWTQYF,TGTGCCAGCAGCTGGGAGGAGGGCACCTGGACGCAGTATTTT
-,TRBJ2-7,TRBV20-1,TRBD2,CSARLLAGGYEQYF,TGCAGTGCTAGGCTCCTAGCGGGAGGCTACGAGCAGTACTTC
few,TRBJ2-7,TRBV30,-,CAWSVPGLGQYF,TGTGCCTGGAGTGTGCCAGGATTAGGACAGTACTTC
-,TRBJ1-1,TRBV11-1,-,CASSLTGLAGNTEAFF,TGTGCCAGCAGCTTAACGGGACTAGCGGGAAACACTGAAGCTTTCTTT
few,TRBJ2-1,TRBV30,TRBD1,CAWSVRRDSIYNEQFF,TGTGCCTGGAGTGTACGTCGGGACAGCATATACAATGAGCAGTTCTTC
-,TRBJ1-1,TRBV20-1,TRBD1,CSAPRGTGENTEAFF,TGCAGTGCCCCTCGGGGGACAGGGGAGAACACTGAAGCTTTCTTT
-,TRBJ2-1,TRBV19,TRBD2,CASRSALAGVFNEQFF,TGTGCCAGTAGATCGGCACTAGCGGGAGTTTTTAATGAGCAGTTCTTC
-,TRBJ2-3,TRBV27,-,CASSFTGKRADTQYF,TGTGCCAGCAGTTTTACAGGCAAAAGAGCAGATACGCAGTATTTT
many,TRBJ2-3,TRBV12-3/TRBV12-4,TRBD1,CASSHDPGQGFDTQYF,TGTGCCAGCAGTCATGACCCGGGACAGGGTTTCGATACGCAGTATTTT
-,TRBJ2-7,TRBV6-2/TRBV6-3,-,CASSQEGLPITYEQYF,TGTGCCAGCAGTCAGGAAGGACTCCCCATTACCTACGAGCAGTACTTC
few,TRBJ2-7,TRBV27,TRBD2,CASSLGAASGYEQYF,TGTGCCAGCAGTTTAGGGGCCGCTAGCGGCTACGAGCAGTACTTC
-,TRBJ2-7,TRBV6-2/TRBV6-3,-,CATDGWRDSYEQYF,TGTGCCACCGACGGGTGGAGGGACTCCTACGAGCAGTACTTC
few,TRBJ2-1,TRBV20-1,-,CSANFHEQFF,TGCAGTGCTAACTTCCATGAGCAGTTCTTC
few,TRBJ2-7,TRBV15,-,CATSRDFSAGPLYF,TGTGCCACCAGCAGAGATTTTTCCGCAGGTCCTTTGTACTTC
-,TRBJ2-2,TRBV5-1,TRBD1,CASRTGETGELFF,TGCGCCAGCAGGACAGGGGAAACCGGGGAGCTGTTTTTT
few,TRBJ2-5,TRBV27,TRBD2,CASSLTSSGGETQYF,TGTGCCAGCAGTTTAACCAGCTCGGGAGGGGAGACCCAGTACTTC
few,TRBJ2-1,TRBV4-1,TRBD2,CASSQGGSLAGGPHEQFF,TGCGCCAGCAGCCAAGGGGGGTCCCTAGCGGGAGGGCCTCATGAGCAGTTCTTC
-,TRBJ2-3,TRBV4-3,TRBD2,CASSQGVLAGVTDTQYF,TGCGCCAGCAGCCAAGGTGTATTAGCGGGAGTAACAGATACGCAGTATTTT
many,TRBJ2-1,TRBV19,TRBD1,CASSIDGQGASLLNEQFF,TGTGCCAGTAGTATAGACGGACAGGGAGCCTCTTTGTTGAATGAGCAGTTCTTC
-,TRBJ2-2,TRBV28,-,CASKEGGWRWTEELFF,TGTGCCAGCAAGGAGGGAGGCTGGAGGTGGACCGAGGAGCTGTTTTTT
few,TRBJ1-5,TRBV7-3,-,CASSCLCPQGDGNQPQHF,TGTGCCAGCAGCTGCTTATGCCCCCAAGGGGATGGCAATCAGCCCCAGCATTTT
few,TRBJ2-5,TRBV20-1,-,CSARVPYQETQYF,TGCAGTGCTAGAGTCCCGTACCAAGAGACCCAGTACTTC